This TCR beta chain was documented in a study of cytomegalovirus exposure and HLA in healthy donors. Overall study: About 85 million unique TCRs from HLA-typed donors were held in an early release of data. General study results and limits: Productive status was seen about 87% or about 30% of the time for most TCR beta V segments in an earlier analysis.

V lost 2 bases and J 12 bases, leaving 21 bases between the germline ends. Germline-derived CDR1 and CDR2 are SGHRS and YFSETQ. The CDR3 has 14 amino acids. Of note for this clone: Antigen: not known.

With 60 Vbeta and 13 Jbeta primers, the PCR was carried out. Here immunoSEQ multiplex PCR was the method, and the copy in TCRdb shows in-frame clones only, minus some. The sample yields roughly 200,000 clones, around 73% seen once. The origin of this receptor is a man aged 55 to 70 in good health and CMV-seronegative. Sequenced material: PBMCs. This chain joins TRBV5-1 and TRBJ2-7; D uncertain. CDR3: CASSLSNSPQLWYF. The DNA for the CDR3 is TGCGCCAGCAGCTTAAGTAACAGTCCTCAACTCTGGTACTTC.